These T cell receptor beta chains were read from a single sample in a study of T cell responses to AZD1222 COVID-19 vaccine. The table came from immunoSEQ multiplex PCR; TCRdb's copy has only in-frame clones and leaves some out. The sample lists 60,000 to 85,000 clones; around three quarters were seen once. The source material was peripheral blood, sampled 28 days after the second dose of the MenACWY control vaccine. These receptors were collected from an adult who received the MenACWY meningococcal vaccine as a control. Both conserved end residues are part of each CDR3. A D gene is named only where the DNA matches it firmly. Not all rows give a size; the values are once, few, many and, for expanded clones, a class.

>-|TRBV11-2|-|TRBJ2-7
CASSQSEGPYEQYF
TGTGCCAGCAGTCAGAGCGAGGGACCCTACGAGCAGTACTTC
>-|TRBV4-1|-|TRBJ2-3
CASSQGSSLTDTQYF
TGCGCCAGCAGCCAAGGCAGTTCCCTCACAGATACGCAGTATTTT
>-|TRBV2|-|TRBJ2-5
CASKGGGQETQYF
TGTGCCAGCAAAGGAGGCGGACAAGAGACCCAGTACTTC
>-|TRBV7-8|-|TRBJ1-6
CASSLLTPAVSPLHF
TGTGCCAGCAGCTTACTGACACCGGCAGTTTCACCCCTCCACTTT
>-|TRBV12-3/TRBV12-4|-|TRBJ2-1
CASSFRDGNEQFF
TGTGCCAGCAGTTTCCGGGACGGTAATGAGCAGTTCTTC
>TRBD1|TRBV27|few|TRBJ1-6
CASSWGQPNSPLHF
TGTGCCAGCAGTTGGGGACAGCCTAATTCACCCCTCCACTTT
>-|TRBV7-2|-|TRBJ1-2
CASSLAGNYGYTF
TGTGCCAGCAGCTTAGCAGGGAACTATGGCTACACCTTC
>-|TRBV4-1|-|TRBJ1-1
CASSQEGTGNTEAFF
TGCGCCAGCAGCCAAGAAGGGACCGGGAACACTGAAGCTTTCTTT
>-|TRBV9|-|TRBJ1-6
CASSGMVSPLHF
TGTGCCAGCAGCGGTATGGTCTCACCCCTCCACTTT
>-|TRBV7-2|-|TRBJ1-5
CASSPVPGTYQPQHF
TGTGCCAGCAGCCCCGTTCCCGGGACCTATCAGCCCCAGCATTTT
>TRBD2|TRBV2|few|TRBJ2-7
CASSERLAVSRREQYF
TGTGCCAGCAGTGAACGACTAGCGGTTAGTCGCCGCGAGCAGTACTTC
>TRBD1|TRBV29-1|-|TRBJ2-1
CSVERGTGNEQFF
TGCAGCGTTGAACGTGGGACAGGGAATGAGCAGTTCTTC
>-|TRBV7-2|-|TRBJ1-6
CASSQGHADNSPLHF
TGTGCCAGCAGCCAGGGACATGCGGATAATTCACCCCTCCACTTT
>-|TRBV2|-|TRBJ2-5
CASRSTDRVLKTQYF
TGTGCCAGCAGATCTACGGACCGAGTCTTGAAGACCCAGTACTTC
>-|TRBV9|-|TRBJ2-5
CASSLGASQETQYF
TGTGCCAGCAGCCTAGGGGCTTCCCAAGAGACCCAGTACTTC
>TRBD1|TRBV6-2/TRBV6-3|-|TRBJ1-2
CASSPGQVANYGYTF
TGTGCCAGCAGTCCCGGACAGGTTGCGAACTATGGCTACACCTTC
>TRBD2|TRBV5-1|-|TRBJ2-2
CASSAVVAGALRMELFF
TGCGCCAGCAGCGCCGTGGTAGCGGGGGCCCTGCGGATGGAGCTGTTTTTT
>-|TRBV4-1|-|TRBJ1-4
CASSPSSGTINEKLFF
TGCGCCAGCAGCCCCTCCTCCGGGACAATTAATGAAAAACTGTTTTTT
>-|TRBV27|-|TRBJ1-1
CASSLSSGNTEAFF
TGTGCCAGCAGTTTATCGTCCGGGAACACTGAAGCTTTCTTT
>TRBD2|TRBV14|-|TRBJ2-1
CASSHEAGVTYNEQFF
TGTGCCAGCAGCCATGAAGCGGGGGTTACCTACAATGAGCAGTTCTTC
>-|TRBV28|-|TRBJ2-5
CASGDTVRQETQYF
TGTGCCAGCGGCGACACCGTCCGGCAAGAGACCCAGTACTTC
>TRBD1|TRBV30|-|TRBJ1-2
CAWSLSRTGGYGYTF
TGTGCCTGGAGTCTGAGCCGGACAGGAGGCTATGGCTACACCTTC
>-|TRBV5-6|-|TRBJ1-1
CASSMTASMNTEAFF
TGTGCCAGCAGCATGACGGCTTCAATGAACACTGAAGCTTTCTTT
>-|TRBV21-1|-|TRBJ1-5
CASSKVRQPQHF
TGTGCCAGCAGCAAAGTTCGCCAGCCCCAGCATTTT
>-|TRBV7-9|-|TRBJ1-2
CAIWENGYTF
TGTGCCATATGGGAGAATGGCTACACCTTC
>-|TRBV5-5|-|TRBJ2-1
CASSLAWAASSYNEQFF
TGTGCCAGCAGCTTGGCCTGGGCAGCAAGCTCCTACAATGAGCAGTTCTTC
>-|TRBV7-8|-|TRBJ2-4
CASSLVSGPLAKNIQYF
TGTGCCAGCAGCTTAGTTTCCGGGCCTTTAGCCAAAAACATTCAGTACTTC
>-|TRBV4-1|-|TRBJ1-3
CASSQDMVNTIYF
TGCGCCAGCAGCCAAGACATGGTAAACACCATATATTTT
>-|TRBV7-9|-|TRBJ2-5
CASNLERTRAQYF
TGTGCCAGCAACTTAGAACGTACCCGGGCCCAGTACTTC
>-|TRBV7-2|-|TRBJ1-3
CASSLGHPSSGNTIYF
TGTGCCAGCAGCCTGGGACACCCAAGCTCTGGAAACACCATATATTTT
>-|TRBV6-1|-|TRBJ1-2
CASSEAAQARGYTF
TGTGCCAGCAGTGAAGCGGCGCAGGCGAGGGGCTACACCTTC
>TRBD1|TRBV20-1|-|TRBJ2-7
CSASLFQPGQGFEQYF
TGCAGTGCTAGTTTATTCCAACCGGGACAGGGCTTCGAGCAGTACTTC
>TRBD1|TRBV5-1|-|TRBJ1-1
CASSLSDRGLSEAFF
TGCGCCAGCAGCCTATCGGACAGGGGTCTTTCTGAAGCTTTCTTT
>TRBD2|TRBV9|-|TRBJ2-5
CASSGSSGGNLETQYF
TGTGCCAGCAGCGGTAGTAGCGGGGGGAATTTAGAGACCCAGTACTTC
>-|TRBV2|-|TRBJ1-6
CASSETGQARSPLHF
TGTGCCAGCAGTGAGACGGGGCAGGCTCGCTCACCCCTCCACTTT
>-|TRBV6-5|once|TRBJ1-1
CASSSGGGTEAFF
TGTGCCAGCAGCTCGGGTGGGGGAACTGAAGCTTTCTTT
>-|TRBV19|-|TRBJ2-4
CASSTLAKNIQYF
TGTGCCAGTAGCACATTAGCCAAAAACATTCAGTACTTC
>-|TRBV7-9|-|TRBJ1-3
CASSLFPVRGDSGNTIYF
TGTGCCAGCAGCTTATTTCCTGTACGGGGAGACTCTGGAAACACCATATATTTT